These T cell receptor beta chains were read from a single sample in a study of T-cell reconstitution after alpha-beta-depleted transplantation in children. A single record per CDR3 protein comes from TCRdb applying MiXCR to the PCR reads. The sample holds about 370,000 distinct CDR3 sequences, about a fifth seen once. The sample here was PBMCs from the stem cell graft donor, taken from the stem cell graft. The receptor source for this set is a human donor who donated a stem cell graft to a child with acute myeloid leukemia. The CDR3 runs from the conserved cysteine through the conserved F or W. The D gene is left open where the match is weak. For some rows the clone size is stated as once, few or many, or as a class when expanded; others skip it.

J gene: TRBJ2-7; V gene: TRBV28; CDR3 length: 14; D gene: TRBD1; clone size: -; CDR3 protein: CASRTTGALYEQYF; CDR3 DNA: TGTGCCAGCAGAACGACAGGGGCCCTCTACGAGCAGTACTTC
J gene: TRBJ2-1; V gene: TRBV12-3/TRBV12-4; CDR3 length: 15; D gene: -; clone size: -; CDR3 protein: CASSLGSGTLNEQFF; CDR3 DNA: TGTGCCAGCAGCCTTGGATCTGGGACGCTGAATGAGCAGTTCTTC
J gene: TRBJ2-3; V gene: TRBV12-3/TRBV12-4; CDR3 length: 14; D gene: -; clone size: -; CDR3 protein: CASKTAARSDTQYF; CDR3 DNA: TGTGCCAGCAAGACGGCCGCACGATCAGATACGCAGTATTTT
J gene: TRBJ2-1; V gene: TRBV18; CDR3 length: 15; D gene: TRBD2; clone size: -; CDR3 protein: CASSPDGTSSNEQFF; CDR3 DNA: TGTGCCAGCTCACCTGACGGGACTAGTAGCAATGAGCAGTTCTTC
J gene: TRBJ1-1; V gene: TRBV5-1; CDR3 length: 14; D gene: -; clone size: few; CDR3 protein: CASSLDGMNTEAFF; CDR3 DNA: TGCGCCAGCAGCTTGGACGGCATGAACACTGAAGCTTTCTTT
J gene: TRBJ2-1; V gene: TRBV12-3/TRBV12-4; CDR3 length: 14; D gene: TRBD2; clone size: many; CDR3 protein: CASSSSGSINEQFF; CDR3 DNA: TGTGCCAGCAGTTCCAGCGGGAGTATAAATGAGCAGTTCTTC
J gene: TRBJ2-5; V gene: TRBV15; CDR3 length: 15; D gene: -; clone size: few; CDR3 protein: CATSRDASDKETQYF; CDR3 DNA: TGTGCCACCAGCAGAGACGCTAGCGATAAAGAGACCCAGTACTTC
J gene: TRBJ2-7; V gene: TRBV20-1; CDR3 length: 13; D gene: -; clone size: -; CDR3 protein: CSALGVQSYEQYF; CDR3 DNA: TGCAGTGCTCTCGGGGTCCAATCCTACGAGCAGTACTTC
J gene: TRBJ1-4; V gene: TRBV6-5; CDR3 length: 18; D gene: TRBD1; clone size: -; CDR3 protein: CASSYSRTGMATHEKLFF; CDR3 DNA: TGTGCCAGCAGTTACTCGAGGACAGGGATGGCGACGCATGAAAAACTGTTTTTT
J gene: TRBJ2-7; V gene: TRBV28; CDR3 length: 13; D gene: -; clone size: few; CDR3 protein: CASTSGSTYEQYF; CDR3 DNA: TGTGCCAGCACCTCGGGGAGTACCTACGAGCAGTACTTC
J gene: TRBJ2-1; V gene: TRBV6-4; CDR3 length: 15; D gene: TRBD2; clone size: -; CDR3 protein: CASSEITSGIVEQFF; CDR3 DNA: TGTGCCAGCAGTGAGATTACTAGCGGGATAGTGGAGCAGTTCTTC
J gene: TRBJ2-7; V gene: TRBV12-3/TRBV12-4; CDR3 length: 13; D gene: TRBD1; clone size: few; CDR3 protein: CASRFGTGYEQYF; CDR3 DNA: TGTGCCAGCAGATTCGGGACAGGCTACGAGCAGTACTTC
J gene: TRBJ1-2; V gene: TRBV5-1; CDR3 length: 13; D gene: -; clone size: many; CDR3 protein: CASSPGPDHGYTF; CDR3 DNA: TGCGCCAGCAGCCCGGGTCCAGACCATGGCTACACCTTC
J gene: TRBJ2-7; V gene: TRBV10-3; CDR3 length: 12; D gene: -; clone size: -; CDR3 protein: CAISDSYYEQYF; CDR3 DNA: TGTGCCATCAGTGACAGCTACTACGAGCAGTACTTC
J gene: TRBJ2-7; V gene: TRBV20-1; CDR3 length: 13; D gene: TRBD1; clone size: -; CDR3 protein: CSALTGGQHEQYF; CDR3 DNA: TGCAGTGCCCTGACAGGGGGCCAGCACGAGCAGTACTTC
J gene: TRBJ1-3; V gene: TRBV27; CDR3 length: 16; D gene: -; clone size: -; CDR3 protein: CASSSRRDSSGNTIYF; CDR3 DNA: TGTGCCAGCAGTTCCCGAAGAGATTCCTCTGGAAACACCATATATTTT
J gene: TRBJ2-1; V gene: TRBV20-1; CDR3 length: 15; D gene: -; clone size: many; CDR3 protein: CSATELALSYNEQFF; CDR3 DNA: TGCAGTGCCACTGAGCTAGCACTTAGCTACAATGAGCAGTTCTTC
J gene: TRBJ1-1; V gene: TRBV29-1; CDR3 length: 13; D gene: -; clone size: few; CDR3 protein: CSVLLQGYTEAFF; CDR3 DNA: TGCAGCGTTTTACTCCAGGGGTACACTGAAGCTTTCTTT
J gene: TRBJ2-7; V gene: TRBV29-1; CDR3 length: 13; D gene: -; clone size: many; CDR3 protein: CSVESDTTYEQYF; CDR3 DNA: TGCAGCGTTGAATCTGACACCACCTACGAGCAGTACTTC
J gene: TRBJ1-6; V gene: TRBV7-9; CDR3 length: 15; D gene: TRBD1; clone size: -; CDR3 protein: CASSFDRERGSPLHF; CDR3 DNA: TGTGCCAGCAGCTTCGACAGGGAGCGGGGATCACCCCTCCACTTT
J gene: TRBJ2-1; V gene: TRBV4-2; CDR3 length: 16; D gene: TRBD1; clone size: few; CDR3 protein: CASSQEPTGTYNEQFF; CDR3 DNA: TGTGCCAGCAGCCAGGAACCGACAGGGACCTACAATGAGCAGTTCTTC
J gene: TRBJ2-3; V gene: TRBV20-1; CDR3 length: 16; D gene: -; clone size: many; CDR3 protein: CSASFPGPTGTDTQYF; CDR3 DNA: TGCAGTGCTAGTTTTCCCGGCCCTACCGGGACAGATACGCAGTATTTT
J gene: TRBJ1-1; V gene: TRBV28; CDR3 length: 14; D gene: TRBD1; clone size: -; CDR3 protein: CASSFRGGGTEAFF; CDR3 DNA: TGTGCCAGCAGTTTCAGGGGGGGCGGCACTGAAGCTTTCTTT
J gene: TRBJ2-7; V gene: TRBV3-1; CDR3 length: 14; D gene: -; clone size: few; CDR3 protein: CASSQLADSYEQYF; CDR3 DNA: TGTGCCAGCAGCCAATTGGCGGATTCCTACGAGCAGTACTTC
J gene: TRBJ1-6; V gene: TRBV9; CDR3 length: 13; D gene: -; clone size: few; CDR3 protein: CASSPDGNSPLHF; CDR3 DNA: TGTGCCAGCAGCCCCGACGGGAATTCACCCCTCCACTTT
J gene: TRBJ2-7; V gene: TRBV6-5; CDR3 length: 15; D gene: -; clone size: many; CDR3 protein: CASSYLASSSYEQYF; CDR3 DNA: TGTGCCAGCAGTTACTTAGCGTCAAGCTCCTACGAGCAGTACTTC
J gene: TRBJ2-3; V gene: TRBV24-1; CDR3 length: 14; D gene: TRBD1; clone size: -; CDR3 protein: CAISTGADTDTQYF; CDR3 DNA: TGTGCCATCTCGACAGGGGCGGACACAGATACGCAGTATTTT